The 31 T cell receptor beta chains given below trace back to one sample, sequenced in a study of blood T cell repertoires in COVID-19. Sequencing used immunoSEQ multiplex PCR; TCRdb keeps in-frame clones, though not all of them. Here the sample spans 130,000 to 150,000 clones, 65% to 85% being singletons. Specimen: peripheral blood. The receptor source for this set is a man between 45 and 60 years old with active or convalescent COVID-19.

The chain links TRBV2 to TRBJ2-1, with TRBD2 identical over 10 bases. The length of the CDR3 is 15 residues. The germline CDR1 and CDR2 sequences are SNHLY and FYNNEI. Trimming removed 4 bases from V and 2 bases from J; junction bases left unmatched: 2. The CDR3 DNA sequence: TGTGCCAGCAGTGCAACTAGCGGGGCCTACAATGAGCAGTTCTTC. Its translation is CASSATSGAYNEQFF. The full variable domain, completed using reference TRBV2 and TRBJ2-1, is EPEVTQTPSHQVTQMGQEVILRCVPISNHLYFYWYRQILGQKVEFLVSFYNNEISEKSEIFDDQFSVERPDGSNFTLKIRSTKLEDSAMYFCASSATSGAYNEQFFGPGTRLTVL.

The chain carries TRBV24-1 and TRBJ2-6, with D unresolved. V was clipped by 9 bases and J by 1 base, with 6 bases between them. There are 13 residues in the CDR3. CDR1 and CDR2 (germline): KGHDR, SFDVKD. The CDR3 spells CATGLSGANVLTF. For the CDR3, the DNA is TGTGCCACCGGTCTATCTGGGGCCAACGTCCTGACTTTC.

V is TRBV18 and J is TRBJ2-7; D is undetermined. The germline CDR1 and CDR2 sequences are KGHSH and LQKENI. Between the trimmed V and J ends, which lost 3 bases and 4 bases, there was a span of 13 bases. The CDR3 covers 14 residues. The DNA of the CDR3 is TGTGCCAGCTCACCGGCGGCTGCTCAATACGAGCAGTACTTC. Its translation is CASSPAAAQYEQYF.

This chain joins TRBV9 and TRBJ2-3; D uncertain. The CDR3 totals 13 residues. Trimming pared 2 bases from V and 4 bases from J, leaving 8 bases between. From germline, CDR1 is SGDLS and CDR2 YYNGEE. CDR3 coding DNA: TGTGCCAGCAGCGTCAGGTGGGCAGATACGCAGTATTTT. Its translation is CASSVRWADTQYF.

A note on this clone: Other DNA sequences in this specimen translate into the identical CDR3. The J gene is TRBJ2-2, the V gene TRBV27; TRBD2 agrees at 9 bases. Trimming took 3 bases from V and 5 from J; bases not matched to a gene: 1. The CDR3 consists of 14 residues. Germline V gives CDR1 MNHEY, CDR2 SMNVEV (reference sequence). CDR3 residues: CASSLLAGTGELFF. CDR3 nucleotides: TGTGCCAGCAGTTTGCTAGCGGGAACCGGGGAGCTGTTTTTT.

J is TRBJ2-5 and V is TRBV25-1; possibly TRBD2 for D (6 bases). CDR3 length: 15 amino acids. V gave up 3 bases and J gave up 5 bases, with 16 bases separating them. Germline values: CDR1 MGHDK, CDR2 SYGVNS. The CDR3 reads CASSEDGGYSETQYF. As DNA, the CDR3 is TGTGCCAGCAGTGAGGATGGGGGGTACTCGGAGACCCAGTACTTC.

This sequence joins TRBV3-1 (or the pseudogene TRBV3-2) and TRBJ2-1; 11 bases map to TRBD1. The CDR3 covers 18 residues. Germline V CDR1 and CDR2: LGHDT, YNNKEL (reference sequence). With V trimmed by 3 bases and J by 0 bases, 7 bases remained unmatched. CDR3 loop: CASSQFSGTGGSYNEQFF. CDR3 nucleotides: TGTGCCAGCAGCCAGTTTTCCGGGACAGGGGGCTCCTACAATGAGCAGTTCTTC.

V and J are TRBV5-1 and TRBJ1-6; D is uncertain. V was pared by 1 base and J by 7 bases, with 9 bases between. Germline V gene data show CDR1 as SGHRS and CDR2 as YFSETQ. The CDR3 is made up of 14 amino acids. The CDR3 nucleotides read TGCGCCAGCAGCTTGCCCGGGGTGAATTCACCCCTCCACTTT. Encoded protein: CASSLPGVNSPLHF.

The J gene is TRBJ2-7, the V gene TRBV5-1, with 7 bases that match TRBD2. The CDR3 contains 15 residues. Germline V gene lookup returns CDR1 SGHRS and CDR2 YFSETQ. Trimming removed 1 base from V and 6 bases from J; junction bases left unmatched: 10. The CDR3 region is CASSLSGTGGLEQYF. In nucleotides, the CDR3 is TGCGCCAGCAGCTTGTCGGGGACGGGGGGACTCGAGCAGTACTTC.

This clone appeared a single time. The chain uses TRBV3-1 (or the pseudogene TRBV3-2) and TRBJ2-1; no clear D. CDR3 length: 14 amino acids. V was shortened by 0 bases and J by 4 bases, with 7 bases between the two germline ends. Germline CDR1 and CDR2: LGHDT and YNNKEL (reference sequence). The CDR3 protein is CASSQEIGYNEQFF. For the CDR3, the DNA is TGTGCCAGCAGCCAAGAGATCGGTTACAATGAGCAGTTCTTC.

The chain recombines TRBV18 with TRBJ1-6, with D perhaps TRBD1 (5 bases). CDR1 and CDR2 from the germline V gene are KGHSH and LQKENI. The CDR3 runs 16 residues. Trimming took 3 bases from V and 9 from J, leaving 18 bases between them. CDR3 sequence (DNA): TGTGCCAGCTCACCCGACAGAAGAAAGGCCAGTTCACCCCTCCACTTT. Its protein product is CASSPDRRKASSPLHF.

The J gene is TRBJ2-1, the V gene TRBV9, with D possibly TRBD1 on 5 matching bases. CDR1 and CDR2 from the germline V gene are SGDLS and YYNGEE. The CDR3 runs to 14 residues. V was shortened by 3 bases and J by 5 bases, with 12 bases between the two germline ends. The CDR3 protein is CASSARVSDNEQFF. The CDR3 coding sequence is TGTGCCAGCAGCGCCAGGGTTTCGGACAATGAGCAGTTCTTC.

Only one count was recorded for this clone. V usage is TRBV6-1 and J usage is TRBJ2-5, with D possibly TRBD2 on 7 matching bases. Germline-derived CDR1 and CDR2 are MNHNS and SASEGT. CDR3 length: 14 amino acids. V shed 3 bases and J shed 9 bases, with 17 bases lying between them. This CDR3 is CASSDIADGGPQYF. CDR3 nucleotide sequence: TGTGCCAGCAGTGATATCGCCGACGGGGGGCCCCAGTACTTC.

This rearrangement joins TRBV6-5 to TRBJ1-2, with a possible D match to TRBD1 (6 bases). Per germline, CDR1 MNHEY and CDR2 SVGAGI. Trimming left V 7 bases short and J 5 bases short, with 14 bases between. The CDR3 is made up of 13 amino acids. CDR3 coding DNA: TGTGCCAGCAAGTCCAGGGGTGGGTATGGCTACACCTTC. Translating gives CASKSRGGYGYTF.

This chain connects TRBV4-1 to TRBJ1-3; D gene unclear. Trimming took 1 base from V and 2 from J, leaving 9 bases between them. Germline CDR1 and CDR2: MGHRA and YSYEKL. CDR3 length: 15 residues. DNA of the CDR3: TGCGCCAGCAGCCAAGTAATCGGGACTGGAAACACCATATATTTT. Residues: CASSQVIGTGNTIYF.

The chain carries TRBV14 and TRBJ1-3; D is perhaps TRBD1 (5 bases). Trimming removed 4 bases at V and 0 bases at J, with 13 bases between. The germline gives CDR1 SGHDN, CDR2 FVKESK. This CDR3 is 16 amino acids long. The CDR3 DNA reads TGTGCCAGCAGCCGGAAACAGGTAGACTCTGGAAACACCATATATTTT. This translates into CASSRKQVDSGNTIYF.

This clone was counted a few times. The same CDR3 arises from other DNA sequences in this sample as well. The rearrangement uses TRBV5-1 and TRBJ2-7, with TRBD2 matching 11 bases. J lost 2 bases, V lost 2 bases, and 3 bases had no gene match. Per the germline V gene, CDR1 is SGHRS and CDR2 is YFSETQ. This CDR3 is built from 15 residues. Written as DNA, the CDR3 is TGCGCCAGCAGCTTCGTAGCGGGAGGGCCCTACGAGCAGTACTTC. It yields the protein CASSFVAGGPYEQYF.

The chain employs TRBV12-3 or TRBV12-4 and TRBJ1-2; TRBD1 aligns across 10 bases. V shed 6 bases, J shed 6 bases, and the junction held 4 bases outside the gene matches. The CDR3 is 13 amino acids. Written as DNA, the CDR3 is TGTGCCAGCAGCCTGACAGGGGGCCATGGCTACACCTTC. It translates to CASSLTGGHGYTF.

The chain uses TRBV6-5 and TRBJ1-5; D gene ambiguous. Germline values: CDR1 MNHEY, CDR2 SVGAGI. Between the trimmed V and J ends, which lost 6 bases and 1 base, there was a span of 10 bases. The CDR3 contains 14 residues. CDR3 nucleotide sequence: TGTGCCAGCAGGGCCTCCGGGAGCAATCAGCCCCAGCATTTT. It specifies CASRASGSNQPQHF.

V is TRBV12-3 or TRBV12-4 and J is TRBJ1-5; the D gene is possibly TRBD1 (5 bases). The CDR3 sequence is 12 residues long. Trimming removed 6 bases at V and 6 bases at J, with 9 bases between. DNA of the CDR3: TGTGCCAGCAGACCGGGACTTCAGCCCCAGCATTTT. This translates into CASRPGLQPQHF.

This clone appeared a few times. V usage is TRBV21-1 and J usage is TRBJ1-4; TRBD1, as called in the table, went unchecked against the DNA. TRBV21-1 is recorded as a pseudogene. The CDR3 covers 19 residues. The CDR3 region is CASSQRGPDRGRTNEKLFF. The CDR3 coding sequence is TGTGCCAGCAGCCAAAGAGGCCCTGACAGGGGGCGGACTAATGAAAAACTGTTTTTT.

The CDR3 reads CASSLVENYGYTF. As DNA, the CDR3 is TGTGCCAGCAGCTTAGTAGAGAACTATGGCTACACCTTC. V and J are TRBV11-2 and TRBJ1-2; D gene unclear. The CDR3 extends over 13 amino acids. Trimming shortened V by 1 base and J by 2 bases, and 5 bases separated the two germline ends. Germline CDR1 reads SGHAT; CDR2 reads FQNNGV.

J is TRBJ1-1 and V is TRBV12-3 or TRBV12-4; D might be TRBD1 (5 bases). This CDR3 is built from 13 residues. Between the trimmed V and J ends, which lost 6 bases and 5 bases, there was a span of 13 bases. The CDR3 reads CASSGREGTEAFF. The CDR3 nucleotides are TGTGCCAGCAGCGGACGGGAGGGGACTGAAGCTTTCTTT.

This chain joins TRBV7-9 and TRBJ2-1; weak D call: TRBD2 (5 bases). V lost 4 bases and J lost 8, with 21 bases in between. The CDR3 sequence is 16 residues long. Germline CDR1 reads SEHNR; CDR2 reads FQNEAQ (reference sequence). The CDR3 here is CASSSMESPWGDEQFF. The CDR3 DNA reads TGTGCCAGCAGCTCCATGGAGTCCCCCTGGGGAGATGAGCAGTTCTTC.

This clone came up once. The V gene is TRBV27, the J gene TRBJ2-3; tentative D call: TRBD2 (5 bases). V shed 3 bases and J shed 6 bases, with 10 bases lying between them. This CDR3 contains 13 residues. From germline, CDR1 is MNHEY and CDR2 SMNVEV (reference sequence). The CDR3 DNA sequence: TGTGCCAGCAGTTTCGCAGCGGAGGATACGCAGTATTTT. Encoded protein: CASSFAAEDTQYF.

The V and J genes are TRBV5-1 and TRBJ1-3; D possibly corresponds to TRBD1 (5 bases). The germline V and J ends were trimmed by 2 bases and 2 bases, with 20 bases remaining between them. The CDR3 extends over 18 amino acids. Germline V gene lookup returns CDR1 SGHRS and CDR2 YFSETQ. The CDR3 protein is CASSLRPPTGLAGNTIYF. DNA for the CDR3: TGCGCCAGCAGCTTACGCCCTCCTACAGGTTTGGCTGGAAACACCATATATTTT.

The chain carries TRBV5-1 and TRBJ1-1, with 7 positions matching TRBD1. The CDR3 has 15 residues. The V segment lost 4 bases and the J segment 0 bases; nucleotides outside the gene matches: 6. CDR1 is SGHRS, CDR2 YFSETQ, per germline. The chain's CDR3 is CASSRDSTLNTEAFF. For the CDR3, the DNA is TGCGCCAGCAGCCGGGACAGTACTTTGAACACTGAAGCTTTCTTT. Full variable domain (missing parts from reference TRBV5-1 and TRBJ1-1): KAGVTQTPRYLIKTRGQQVTLSCSPISGHRSVSWYQQTPGQGLQFLFEYFSETQRNKGNFPGRFSGRQFSNSRSEMNVSTLELGDSALYLCASSRDSTLNTEAFFGQGTRLTVV.

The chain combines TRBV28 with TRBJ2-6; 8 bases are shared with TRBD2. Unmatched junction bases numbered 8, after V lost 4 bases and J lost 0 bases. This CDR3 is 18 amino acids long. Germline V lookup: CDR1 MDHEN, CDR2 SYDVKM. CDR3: CASSSRLAGFSGANVLTF. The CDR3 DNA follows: TGTGCCAGCAGTTCCCGGCTAGCGGGCTTCTCTGGGGCCAACGTCCTGACTTTC.

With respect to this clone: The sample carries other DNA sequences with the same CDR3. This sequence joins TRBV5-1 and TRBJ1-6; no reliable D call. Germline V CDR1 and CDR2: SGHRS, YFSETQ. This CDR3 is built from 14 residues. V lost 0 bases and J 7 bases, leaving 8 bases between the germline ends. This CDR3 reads CASSLDGQNSPLHF. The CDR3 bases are TGCGCCAGCAGCTTGGATGGCCAAAATTCACCCCTCCACTTT.

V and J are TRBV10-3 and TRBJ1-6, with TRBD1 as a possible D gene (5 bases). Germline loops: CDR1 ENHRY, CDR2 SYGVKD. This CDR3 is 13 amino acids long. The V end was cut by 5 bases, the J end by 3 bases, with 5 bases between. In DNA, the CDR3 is TGTGCCATCAGTCAGGGCTATAATTCACCCCTCCACTTT. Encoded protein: CAISQGYNSPLHF.

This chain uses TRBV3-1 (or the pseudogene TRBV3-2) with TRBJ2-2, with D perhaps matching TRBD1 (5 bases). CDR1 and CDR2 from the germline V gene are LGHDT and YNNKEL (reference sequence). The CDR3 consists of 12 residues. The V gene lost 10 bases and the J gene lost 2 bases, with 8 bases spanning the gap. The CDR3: CATDSNTGELFF. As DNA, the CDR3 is TGTGCCACCGACAGCAACACCGGGGAGCTGTTTTTT.